The 19 T cell receptor beta chains reported below all come from one sample, sequenced in a study of radiation and T cells in renal cell carcinoma. The time point: baseline pretreatment blood. Treatment of the sample: 15 Gy SBRT to primary tumor, nephrectomy 4 weeks later. TCRdb's table, derived via immunoSEQ multiplex PCR, lists solely in-frame clones and lacks some. Of about 130,000 clones listed, roughly 84% are singletons. The sequences come from blood, collected from a patient whose treatment included radiotherapy and nephrectomy. The receptors originated from a woman in her fifties or sixties with renal cell carcinoma.

V usage is TRBV27 and J usage is TRBJ1-2; maybe TRBD1 (5 bases). Germline V lookup: CDR1 MNHEY, CDR2 SMNVEV (reference sequence). The CDR3 is 14 residues long. The ends were cut back, 6 bases at V and 1 base at J, with 12 bases in the middle. This CDR3 reads CASRGHVGNYGYTF. The CDR3 nucleotides read TGTGCCAGCAGGGGGCATGTGGGTAACTATGGCTACACCTTC.

The chain couples TRBV2 to TRBJ1-1, with D perhaps TRBD1 (5 bases). The ends were cut back, 3 bases at V and 2 bases at J, with 19 bases in the middle. From germline, CDR1 is SNHLY and CDR2 FYNNEI. The CDR3 spans 17 residues. In DNA form, the CDR3 reads TGTGCCAGCAGTGAGTATCGTCTTGGGACGGCTAACACTGAAGCTTTCTTT. This sequence encodes CASSEYRLGTANTEAFF.

The chain carries TRBV5-4 and TRBJ2-5; no clear D. Germline V gene sequence: CDR1 SGHNT, CDR2 YYREEE (reference sequence). The CDR3 has 14 residues. V was shortened by 4 bases and J by 5 bases, with 15 bases between the two germline ends. The CDR3 DNA reads TGTGCCAGCAGCCTGCGGATGAGCAGGGAGACCCAGTACTTC. This encodes CASSLRMSRETQYF.

The chain is built from TRBV4-1 and TRBJ1-5; D gene uncertain. The CDR3 extends over 15 amino acids. The V and J ends lost 1 base and 3 bases respectively, with 10 bases between them. Germline-derived CDR1 and CDR2 are MGHRA and YSYEKL. CDR3 sequence: CASSQGQAINQPQHF. CDR3 nucleotide sequence: TGCGCCAGCAGCCAAGGTCAGGCCATCAATCAGCCCCAGCATTTT.

The chain recombines TRBV7-2 with TRBJ2-3; D is unclear. There are 14 residues in the CDR3. With 5 bases removed from V and 0 bases from J, the gap between germline ends came to 9 bases. The V gene's germline CDR1 is SGHTA and CDR2 FQGNSA. CDR3 nucleotide sequence: TGTGCCAGCAGCCCCATGGGGAGCACAGATACGCAGTATTTT. Protein product: CASSPMGSTDTQYF.

The chain recombines TRBV25-1 with TRBJ1-5; D unclear. CDR1 is MGHDK and CDR2 is SYGVNS in the germline V gene. The CDR3 consists of 12 residues. Trimming pared 4 bases from V and 9 bases from J, leaving 10 bases between. The CDR3 DNA sequence: TGTGCCAGCAGTGTCGGGCCGGGGCCCCAGCATTTT. This codes for CASSVGPGPQHF.

The J gene is TRBJ2-7, the V gene TRBV7-9; the D gene is possibly TRBD1 (6 bases). This CDR3 spans 15 amino acids. Per the germline V gene, CDR1 is SEHNR and CDR2 is FQNEAQ (reference sequence). Trimming removed 3 bases from V and 4 bases from J, with 16 bases in between. CDR3 sequence reads: CASSLGSGGFYEQYF. In DNA form, the CDR3 reads TGTGCCAGCAGCTTGGGGTCTGGGGGCTTTTACGAGCAGTACTTC.

The chain employs TRBV7-3 and TRBJ2-5; D not certain. The V gene lost 3 bases and the J gene lost 1 base, with 6 bases spanning the gap. The CDR3 runs 13 residues. Germline loops: CDR1 SGHTA, CDR2 FQGTGA. CDR3 loop: CASSLHLQETQYF. The CDR3 DNA reads as TGTGCCAGCAGCTTGCACCTCCAAGAGACCCAGTACTTC. Together with reference TRBV7-3 and TRBJ2-5, the CDR3 gives the full variable domain: GAGVSQTPSNKVTEKGKYVELRCDPISGHTALYWYRQSLGQGPEFLIYFQGTGAADDSGLPNDRFFAVRPEGSVSTLKIQRTERGDSAVYLCASSLHLQETQYFGPGTRLLVL.

The CDR3 loop is CASSLESQETQYF. The CDR3 DNA is TGTGCCAGCAGCTTGGAATCCCAAGAGACCCAGTACTTC. The rearrangement uses TRBV11-3 and TRBJ2-5; D not resolved. Looked up from germline, CDR1 is SGHNT and CDR2 is YENEEA. The ends were cut back, 3 bases at V and 1 base at J, with 6 bases in the middle. The CDR3 is made up of 13 amino acids.

The rearrangement links TRBV5-4 to TRBJ1-2; 9 nucleotides line up with TRBD1. Losses at the gene ends were 4 bases for V and 4 bases for J; bases not matched to a gene: 5. Germline CDR1 reads SGHNT; CDR2 reads YYREEE (reference sequence). The CDR3 extends over 14 amino acids. As DNA, the CDR3 is TGTGCCAGCAGCGCGGACAGGGGTGGCTATGGCTACACCTTC. This codes for CASSADRGGYGYTF.

This clone is a singleton in its sample. The gene calls are TRBV7-6 and TRBJ1-1; TRBD1 is a possible D gene (5 bases). V was pared by 1 base and J by 11 bases, with 14 bases between. In germline, CDR1 is SGHVS, CDR2 FNYEAQ. This CDR3 is built from 13 residues. DNA for the CDR3: TGTGCCAGCAGCTTAGATCGGGGGTCGGAGGCTTTCTTT. Its translation: CASSLDRGSEAFF.

The chain couples TRBV4-3 to TRBJ1-5; no reliable D call. Germline V gives CDR1 LGHNA, CDR2 YSLEER. V was pared by 4 bases and J by 5 bases, with 15 bases between. The CDR3 length is 15 residues. The CDR3 DNA reads as TGCGCCAGCAGCCTGTCAAGGGATTCGGATCAGCCCCAGCATTTT. Encoded protein: CASSLSRDSDQPQHF.

This sequence joins TRBV12-5 and TRBJ1-1; D call uncertain. V lost 8 bases and J lost 4, with 11 bases in between. Germline CDR1 is LGHNT and CDR2 is FRNRAP. The length of the CDR3 is 12 residues. DNA for the CDR3: TGTGCTAGTCGTGGGGTTAGCACTGAAGCTTTCTTT. It is translated as CASRGVSTEAFF.

The rearrangement joins TRBV19 to TRBJ2-1; 8 positions agree with TRBD1. Germline V gene lookup returns CDR1 LNHDA and CDR2 SQIVND (reference sequence). V was pared by 4 bases and J by 4 bases, with 6 bases of the junction left unmatched. The CDR3 totals 15 residues. This CDR3 reads CASSTQDRAYNEQFF. Here the CDR3 DNA reads TGTGCCAGTAGTACTCAGGACAGGGCGTACAATGAGCAGTTCTTC. Combining the CDR3 with reference TRBV19 and TRBJ2-1 gives the whole variable domain DGGITQSPKYLFRKEGQNVTLSCEQNLNHDAMYWYRQDPGQGLRLIYYSQIVNDFQKGDIAEGYSVSREKKESFPLTVTSAQKNPTAFYLCASSTQDRAYNEQFFGPGTRLTVL.

This clone occurred once. The chain recombines TRBV25-1 with TRBJ1-3; a possible D gene is TRBD1 (5 bases). Looked up from germline, CDR1 is MGHDK and CDR2 is SYGVNS. Trimming pared 1 base from V and 0 bases from J, leaving 7 bases between. The CDR3 runs to 15 residues. The CDR3 DNA reads TGTGCCAGCAGTGAATTCGGGGGCTCTGGAAACACCATATATTTT. Translating it yields CASSEFGGSGNTIYF.

In its sample, this clone was seen once. This sequence joins TRBV9 and TRBJ1-5, with D unresolved. Germline-derived CDR1 and CDR2 are SGDLS and YYNGEE. CDR3 length: 13 residues. Trimming took off 3 bases at V and 9 bases at J, with 13 bases between the two ends. CDR3 protein: CASSEVQNGPQHF. Written as DNA, the CDR3 is TGTGCCAGCAGCGAGGTTCAGAATGGGCCCCAGCATTTT. Complete variable domain (other parts from reference TRBV9 and TRBJ1-5): DSGVTQTPKHLITATGQRVTLRCSPRSGDLSVYWYQQSLDQGLQFLIQYYNGEERAKGNILERFSAQQFPDLHSELNLSSLELGDSALYFCASSEVQNGPQHFGDGTRLSIL.

The chain employs TRBV7-2 and TRBJ2-2; D may be TRBD2 (5 bases). The ends were cut back, 3 bases at V and 5 bases at J, with 16 bases in the middle. Germline loops: CDR1 SGHTA, CDR2 FQGNSA. The CDR3 is made up of 16 amino acids. The CDR3 protein is CASSFASGRWTGELFF. CDR3 nucleotide sequence: TGTGCCAGCAGCTTTGCGAGCGGAAGATGGACCGGGGAGCTGTTTTTT.

This clone was seen only a few times. The gene calls are TRBV2 and TRBJ2-7; D call uncertain. CDR1 and CDR2 from the germline V gene are SNHLY and FYNNEI. The V gene lost 7 bases and the J gene lost 4 bases, with 8 bases spanning the gap. The CDR3 is made up of 11 amino acids. CDR3 nucleotide sequence: TGTGCCAGCACTGTTGGGTACGAGCAGTACTTC. It codes for CASTVGYEQYF.

The V gene is TRBV11-1, the J gene TRBJ2-2; D unclear. V was clipped by 5 bases and J by 6 bases, with 7 bases between them. This CDR3 comprises 12 residues. Germline lookup yields CDR1 SGHAT and CDR2 FQDESV (reference sequence). DNA of the CDR3: TGTGCCAGCAGCCCCGACTCCGGGGAGCTGTTTTTT. The encoded protein is CASSPDSGELFF.